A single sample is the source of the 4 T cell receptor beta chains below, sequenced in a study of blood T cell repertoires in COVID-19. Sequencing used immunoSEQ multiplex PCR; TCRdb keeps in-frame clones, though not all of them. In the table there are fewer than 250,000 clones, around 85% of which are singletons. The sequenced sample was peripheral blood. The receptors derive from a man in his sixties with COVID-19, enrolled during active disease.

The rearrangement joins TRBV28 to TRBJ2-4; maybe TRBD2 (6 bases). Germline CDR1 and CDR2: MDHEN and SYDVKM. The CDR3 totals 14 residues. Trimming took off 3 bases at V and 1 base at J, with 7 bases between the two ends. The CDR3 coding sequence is TGTGCCAGCAGTTTCGCGGGGGCCAAAAACATTCAGTACTTC. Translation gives CASSFAGAKNIQYF.

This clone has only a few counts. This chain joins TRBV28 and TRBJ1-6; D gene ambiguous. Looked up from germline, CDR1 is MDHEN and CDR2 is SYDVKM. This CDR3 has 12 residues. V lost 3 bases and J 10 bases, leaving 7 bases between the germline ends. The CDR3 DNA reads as TGTGCCAGCAGTTTCCGGGAATCACCCCTCCACTTT. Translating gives CASSFRESPLHF.

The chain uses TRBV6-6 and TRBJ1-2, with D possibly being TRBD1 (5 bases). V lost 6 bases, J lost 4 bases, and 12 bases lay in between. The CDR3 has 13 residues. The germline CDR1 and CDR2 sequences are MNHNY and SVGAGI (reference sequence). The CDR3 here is CASSQQVPYGYTF. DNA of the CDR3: TGTGCCAGCAGCCAACAGGTTCCCTATGGCTACACCTTC.

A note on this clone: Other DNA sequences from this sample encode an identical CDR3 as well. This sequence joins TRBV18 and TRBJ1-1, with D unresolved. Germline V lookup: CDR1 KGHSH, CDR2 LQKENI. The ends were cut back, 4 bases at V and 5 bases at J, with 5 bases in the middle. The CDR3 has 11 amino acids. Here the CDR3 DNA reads TGTGCCAGCTCACTCGGGACTGAAGCTTTCTTT. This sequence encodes CASSLGTEAFF. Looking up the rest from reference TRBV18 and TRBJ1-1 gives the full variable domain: NAGVMQNPRHLVRRRGQEARLRCSPMKGHSHVYWYRQLPEEGLKFMVYLQKENIIDESGMPKERFSAEFPKEGPSILRIQQVVRGDSAAYFCASSLGTEAFFGQGTRLTVV.